The rows below give T cell receptor beta chains drawn from one sample of a study of CD8 T cells in Susac syndrome. MiXCR, applied by TCRdb to the immunoSEQ multiplex PCR reads, yields one record per CDR3 protein. The repertoire holds around 190,000 distinct CDR3 sequences, with 85% to 95% as singletons. Input material: CD8+ T cells from PBMCs. The receptor source for this set is a human donor with multiple sclerosis. CDR3s include the opening cysteine and the closing phenylalanine or tryptophan. A D gene is named only where the DNA matches it firmly. Where a row states a size, it is once, few, many or the class of an expanded clone; other rows omit it.

clone_size d_call j_call v_call cdr3_length cdr3_nt cdr3_aa
- - TRBJ1-6 TRBV23-1 14 TGCGCCAGCAAACTTGTGCAGGGCAATCTTCCCCTCCACTTT CASKLVQGNLPLHF
- - TRBJ2-1 TRBV3-1 17 TGTGCCAGCAGCCCAAAACCCTCCCGAGATGCGGACAATGAGCAGTTCTTC CASSPKPSRDADNEQFF
- - TRBJ2-1 TRBV7-8 17 TGTGCCAGCAGCTTAGAATCTACGGGGGTATTAATCAATGAGCAGTTCTTC CASSLESTGVLINEQFF
once - TRBJ1-1 TRBV4-1 13 TGCGCCAGCCAGGGTACCCTGAACACTGAAGCTTTCTTT CASQGTLNTEAFF
once - TRBJ1-1 TRBV14 13 TGTGCCAGCAGCCAAGCCACTTACTACGGAGCTTTCTTT CASSQATYYGAFF
- - TRBJ2-5 TRBV5-5 15 TGTGCCAGCAGCCCCCTCGGACGAGGTGGAGAGACCCAGTACTTC CASSPLGRGGETQYF
- - TRBJ1-3 TRBV7-9 12 TGTGCCAGCAGCTATGGGGGCAACACCATATATTTT CASSYGGNTIYF
- TRBD2 TRBJ2-1 TRBV24-1 13 TGTGCCACCAGTGAGTTGACTAGCGGGAAGCAGTTCTTC CATSELTSGKQFF
- - TRBJ1-4 TRBV29-1 11 TGCAGCGTCAGGTATAATGAAAAACTGTTTTTT CSVRYNEKLFF
- - TRBJ1-1 TRBV20-1 14 TGCAGTGCTTTAGGGAGCATCGGGATCACTGAAGCTTTCTTT CSALGSIGITEAFF
- TRBD1 TRBJ2-7 TRBV29-1 12 TGCAGCGTTGGGAAGGGGGCCCACGAGCAGTACTTC CSVGKGAHEQYF
- - TRBJ2-7 TRBV20-1 15 TGCAGTGCTAGAATCTCCAGGGGAAACTCCTACGAGCAGTACTTC CSARISRGNSYEQYF
- TRBD2 TRBJ2-1 TRBV15 16 TGTGCCACCAGCAGCCAAGAGGCTAGCGGGTACAATGAGCAGTTCTTC CATSSQEASGYNEQFF